This T cell receptor (beta chain) was retrieved from a study of T cell repertoires in cytomegalovirus infection. About the research overall: An indication of both CMV infection and matching HLA type came from public TCR beta signatures. General study results and limits: Frequencies of public TCR beta families were cumulated, and this identified carriers of CMV plus the relevant HLA. In two of eight donors, the top clonotype was HLA-C-restricted CMV-specific.

TCRdb reanalysed the reads using MiXCR and keeps one entry per CDR3 protein. This sample has about 310,000 distinct CDR3 sequences, with roughly 15% found just once. This clonotype has at least ten counts. The antigen is unknown. From germline, CDR1 is MGHDK and CDR2 SYGVNS. The CDR3 has 14 residues. The V gene lost 5 bases and the J gene lost 4 bases, with 13 bases spanning the gap. This receptor was identified in a human donor in good health (CMV status not recorded). Some clones in this sample may be carry-over from other donors' samples. V gene TRBV25-1 combines with J gene TRBJ2-3; D is possibly TRBD2 (6 bases). The material sequenced was PBMCs. The CDR3 nucleotides are TGTGCCAGCAGTTCGAGAGGGGAGGCAGATACGCAGTATTTT. Its translation: CASSSRGEADTQYF. The variable domain in full, with the rest retrieved from reference TRBV25-1 and TRBJ2-3, is EADIYQTPRYLVIGTGKKITLECSQTMGHDKMYWYQQDPGMELHLIHYSYGVNSTEKGDLSSESTVSRIRTEHFPLTLESARPSHTSQYLCASSSRGEADTQYFGPGTRLTVL.